This TCR beta chain was profiled in a study of beta chain features in type 1 diabetes. Study-level points and caveats: Moderate but significant shortening of TCRB CDR3s was recorded in all four CD4+ subsets from Type 1 diabetes patients. Across patients, naive, central memory and Treg TCRB repertoires exhibited apparently greater similarity than was observed across healthy donors.

Losses at the gene ends were 4 bases for V and 4 bases for J; bases not matched to a gene: 4. The CDR3 runs to 13 residues. Germline V lookup: CDR1 GTSNPN, CDR2 SVGIG (reference sequence). This clone was seen only a few times. Its antigen is not known. Expressed TCRB transcripts were sequenced after all isolated RNA was converted to cDNA. Naive, central memory and regulatory T cell samples came to a mean of approximately 3.57 million reads. Assay: immunoSEQ multiplex PCR; the TCRdb copy retains only in-frame clones and omits some. The sample has 95,000 to 150,000 clones; roughly 15% are singletons. Sequencing was carried out using central memory CD4+ T cells from blood. This rearrangement joins TRBV30 to TRBJ1-3; 7 nucleotides align to TRBD1. The clonotype comes from a man younger than 40 with type 1 diabetes. The CDR3 DNA follows: TGTGCCTGGACAGGGGGTCCCGGAAACACCATATATTTT. Translated: CAWTGGPGNTIYF.